This passage covers 14 T cell receptor beta chains from one sample sequenced in a study of T cells after yellow fever vaccination (dated by TCRdb to about 2019). The library was prepared using 5' RACE. Sequencing instrument: Illumina NovaSeq 6000. TCRdb trimmed the raw reads at Q25, called clones with MiXCR and kept productive beta chains. Every distinct CDR3 protein forms one entry, paired with its most common genes and DNA. Recorded for this sample are approximately 300,000 distinct CDR3 sequences; about 10% of them occurred a single time. Together, the top ten hold over 3% of the sample. The treatment or condition label, as the study defines it: live attenuated yellow fever vaccine strain. The specimen was CD4+ T cells sorted from PBMCs, collected 45 days after the yellow fever booster vaccination. The receptors stem from a man aged 18 to 30 who received the YFV17D yellow fever vaccine.

The V gene is TRBV18, the J gene TRBJ2-1; the D gene could be TRBD1 or TRBD2 (5 bases each). This CDR3 is 14 amino acids long. Trimming removed 6 bases from V and 9 bases from J, with 18 bases in between. Germline-derived CDR1 and CDR2 are KGHSH and LQKENI. The DNA of the CDR3 is TGTGCCAGCTCCCCCGGGACCCCCAACGGTGAGCAGTTCTTC. Translation: CASSPGTPNGEQFF.

This clonotype was recorded many times. The chain recombines TRBV4-3 with TRBJ2-2; D is uncertain. Trimming removed 0 bases at V and 0 bases at J, with 14 bases between. The V gene's germline CDR1 is LGHNA and CDR2 YSLEER. The CDR3 has 18 residues. The CDR3 reads CASSQDPVRRANTGELFF. In DNA form, the CDR3 reads TGCGCCAGCAGCCAAGATCCAGTAAGACGGGCGAACACCGGGGAGCTGTTTTTT.

This clonotype was seen only a few times. This sequence joins TRBV7-2 and TRBJ1-1, with D possibly being TRBD1 (5 bases). CDR1 and CDR2 (germline): SGHTA, FQGNSA. The germline V and J ends were trimmed by 1 base and 5 bases, with 14 bases remaining between them. The CDR3 spans 15 residues. The CDR3 region is CASSLVGLGETEAFF. CDR3 coding DNA: TGTGCCAGCAGCTTAGTAGGCCTGGGGGAGACTGAAGCTTTCTTT.

This clonotype was counted only a few times. The CDR3 is CASSTGTHQETQYF. In nucleotides, the CDR3 is TGCGCCAGCAGCACCGGGACACATCAAGAGACCCAGTACTTC. The rearrangement joins TRBV5-1 to TRBJ2-5; D perhaps matches TRBD1 (6 bases). Germline V CDR1 and CDR2: SGHRS, YFSETQ. The CDR3 is 14 residues long. Trimming left V 4 bases short and J 2 bases short, with 12 bases between.

This clonotype was seen more than once but under ten times. The chain recombines TRBV5-6 with TRBJ1-1; TRBD1 matches 9 bases. CDR1 and CDR2 from the germline V gene are SGHDT and YYEEEE. The CDR3 consists of 15 residues. V lost 1 base and J lost 3; bases outside the gene matches: 4. This CDR3 is CASSLRTGAYTEAFF. CDR3 sequence (DNA): TGTGCCAGCAGCTTGCGGACAGGGGCGTACACTGAAGCTTTCTTT. The whole variable domain, filled in from reference TRBV5-6 and TRBJ1-1, reads DAGVTQSPTHLIKTRGQQVTLRCSPKSGHDTVSWYQQALGQGPQFIFQYYEEEERQRGNFPDRFSGHQFPNYSSELNVNALLLGDSALYLCASSLRTGAYTEAFFGQGTRLTVV.

The chain links TRBV5-1 to TRBJ2-3; D is uncertain. This CDR3 region has 14 residues. The ends were cut back, 6 bases at V and 2 bases at J, with 13 bases in the middle. The germline V gene encodes CDR1 SGHRS and CDR2 YFSETQ. DNA of the CDR3: TGCGCCAGCACCCCCCAATCCTCCACAGATACGCAGTATTTT. Its translation: CASTPQSSTDTQYF.

This chain connects TRBV19 to TRBJ2-1; D ambiguous. This CDR3 comprises 11 residues. The ends were cut back, 6 bases at V and 10 bases at J, with 10 bases in the middle. Germline CDR1 is LNHDA and CDR2 is SQIVND (reference sequence). The CDR3 DNA follows: TGTGCCAGTAGGTTTGCGAGGGAGCAGTTCTTC. Its protein product is CASRFAREQFF.

This clonotype was detected only a few times. The chain has TRBV9 and TRBJ2-7, with 10 bases fitting TRBD1. V lost 4 bases, J lost 5 bases, and 9 bases stayed unmatched. The germline V gene encodes CDR1 SGDLS and CDR2 YYNGEE. This CDR3 region has 15 residues. In DNA, the CDR3 is TGTGCCAGCAGCTACTTAGACAGGGGGCGCAACGAGCAGTACTTC. Translated, it gives CASSYLDRGRNEQYF.

This rearrangement joins TRBV7-2 to TRBJ1-6, with D perhaps matching TRBD1 (5 bases). The CDR3 extends over 15 amino acids. The V gene lost 5 bases and the J gene lost 8 bases, with 16 bases spanning the gap. Germline CDR1 is SGHTA and CDR2 is FQGNSA. In DNA form, the CDR3 reads TGTGCCAGCAGCATCCTCGGGGGGACGGATTCACCCCTCCACTTT. Translation: CASSILGGTDSPLHF.

This chain connects TRBV29-1 to TRBJ2-5; no clear D gene. With 4 bases removed from V and 1 base from J, the gap between germline ends came to 4 bases. The germline V gene encodes CDR1 SQVTM and CDR2 ANQGSEA. The CDR3 totals 11 residues. The CDR3: CSVAVQETQYF. The CDR3 DNA sequence: TGCAGCGTTGCTGTCCAAGAGACCCAGTACTTC.

This clonotype appeared a few times. The chain is built from TRBV6-6 and TRBJ2-3; D possibly corresponds to TRBD2 (6 bases). CDR1 MNHNY and CDR2 SVGAGI come from the germline V gene (reference sequence). V was shortened by 11 bases and J by 6 bases, with 9 bases between the two germline ends. The CDR3 spans 10 residues. The chain's CDR3 is CAGGRDTQYF. The CDR3 DNA reads as TGTGCCGGGGGGAGGGATACGCAGTATTTT.

This rearrangement joins TRBV10-3 to TRBJ2-7, with TRBD1 matching 9 bases. Germline V CDR1 and CDR2: ENHRY, SYGVKD. The CDR3 extends over 13 amino acids. J gave up 5 bases and V 7 bases, and 6 bases lay outside the gene matches. This chain's CDR3 is CAITGTGYDEQYF. The CDR3 DNA follows: TGTGCCATCACCGGGACAGGGTATGACGAGCAGTACTTC.

The V gene is TRBV10-3, the J gene TRBJ1-1; D is unclear. Germline CDR1 reads ENHRY; CDR2 reads SYGVKD. CDR3 size: 12 residues. Between the trimmed V and J ends, which lost 0 bases and 1 base, there was a span of 0 bases. CDR3 DNA: TGTGCCATCAGTGAGTCGAACACTGAAGCTTTCTTT. This translates into CAISESNTEAFF.

V is TRBV18 and J is TRBJ1-5, with a possible D match to TRBD1 (5 bases). CDR3 size: 16 residues. The germline V gene encodes CDR1 KGHSH and CDR2 LQKENI. V lost 6 bases and J 4 bases, leaving 19 bases between the germline ends. The DNA of the CDR3 is TGTGCCAGCTCCTTTTCTGGGGGAGAATGGAATCAGCCCCAGCATTTT. Translated, it gives CASSFSGGEWNQPQHF.